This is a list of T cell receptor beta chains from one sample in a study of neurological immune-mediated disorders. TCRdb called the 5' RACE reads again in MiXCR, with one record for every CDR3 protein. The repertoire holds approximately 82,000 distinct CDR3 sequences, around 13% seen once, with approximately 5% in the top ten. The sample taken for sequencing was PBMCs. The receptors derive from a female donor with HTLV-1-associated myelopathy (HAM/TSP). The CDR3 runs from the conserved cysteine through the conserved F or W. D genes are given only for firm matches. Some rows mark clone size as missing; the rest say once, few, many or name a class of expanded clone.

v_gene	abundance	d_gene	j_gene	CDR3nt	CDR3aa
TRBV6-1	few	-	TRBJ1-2	TGTGCCAGCAGTGAGGGGACCGAAGCTTGGGGTGGCTACACCTTC	CASSEGTEAWGGYTF
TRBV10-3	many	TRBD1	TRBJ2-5	TGTGCCATCAGCCCTGGGACAGAGAAAGAGACCCAGTACTTC	CAISPGTEKETQYF
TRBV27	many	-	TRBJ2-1	TGTGCCAGCAGGATGACAGGTTCAGGCAGTTCTGAGCAGTTCTTC	CASRMTGSGSSEQFF
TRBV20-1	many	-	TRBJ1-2	TGCAGTGCTCCAGGCGGTGCTAACTATGGCTACACCTTC	CSAPGGANYGYTF
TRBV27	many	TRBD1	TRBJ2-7	TGTGCCAGCTCTCGACAGGGGGGCTACGAGCAGTACTTC	CASSRQGGYEQYF
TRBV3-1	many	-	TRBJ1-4	TGTGCCAGCAGCCAAGAGATAAATGAAAAACTGTTTTTT	CASSQEINEKLFF
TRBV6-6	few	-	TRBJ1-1	TGTGCCAGCACCAAATGGGGCACCGGGCGGGCTTTCTTT	CASTKWGTGRAFF
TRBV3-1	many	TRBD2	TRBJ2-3	TGTGCCAGCAGCCGAAAACTAGCGGGGGCCAGCACAGATACGCAGTATTTT	CASSRKLAGASTDTQYF
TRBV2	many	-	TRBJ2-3	TGTGCCAGCGGGAGGAGGACAGATACGCAGTATTTT	CASGRRTDTQYF
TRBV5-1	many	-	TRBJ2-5	TGCGCCAGCAGTAGGACTGGGGATCAATTAGAGACCCAGTACTTC	CASSRTGDQLETQYF
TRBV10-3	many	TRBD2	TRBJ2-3	TGTGCCATCACCTCCTCGGGGGGGGACCCGCAGTATTTT	CAITSSGGDPQYF
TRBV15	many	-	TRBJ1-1	TGTGCCACCAGCAGAGATTTCGGGGGCGGCACTGAAGCTTTCTTT	CATSRDFGGGTEAFF
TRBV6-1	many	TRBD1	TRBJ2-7	TGTGCCAGCATAAGACAGGGGTCCCACGAGCAGTACTTC	CASIRQGSHEQYF
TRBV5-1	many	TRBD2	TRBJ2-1	TGCGCCAGCAGCGCCACGCCAGCGGGGGGGATTTTTGAGCAGTTCTTC	CASSATPAGGIFEQFF
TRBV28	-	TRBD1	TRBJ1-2	TGTGCCAGCAAAAGACAGGGGAACGATGGCTACACCTTC	CASKRQGNDGYTF
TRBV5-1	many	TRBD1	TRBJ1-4	TGCGCCAGCAGCTTAGGGCCGGGACAGGGGGTTAATGAAAAACTGTTTTTT	CASSLGPGQGVNEKLFF
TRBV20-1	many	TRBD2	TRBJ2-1	TGCAGTGCTAGCACCGGGGGGGGATACAATGAGCAGTTCTTC	CSASTGGGYNEQFF
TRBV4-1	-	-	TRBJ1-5	TGCGCCAACAGTCAAGACGGTGGGGGGTTTAGCAATCAACCCCAGCATTTT	CANSQDGGGFSNQPQHF
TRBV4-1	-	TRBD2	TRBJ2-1	TGCGCCAGCAGCCAAGAAAGCGGGAGCTCCTACAATGAGCAGTTCTTC	CASSQESGSSYNEQFF
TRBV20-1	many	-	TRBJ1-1	TGCAGTGCTAGAATACAGAGAGTGGGAGCTTTCTTT	CSARIQRVGAFF
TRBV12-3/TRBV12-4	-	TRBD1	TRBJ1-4	TGTGCCAGCAGTCCTACCGGGACAGGGGGTGAAAAACTGTTTTTT	CASSPTGTGGEKLFF
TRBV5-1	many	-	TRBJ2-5	TGCGCCAGCAGCTTGGGCACGGCACAAGAGACCCAGTACTTC	CASSLGTAQETQYF
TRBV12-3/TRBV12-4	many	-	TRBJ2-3	TGTGCCAGCAGTTTGAGTCAGGGCGTAGATACGCAGTATTTT	CASSLSQGVDTQYF
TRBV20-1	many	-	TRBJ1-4	TGCAGTGCTAGAAAGGAGAATGGTGAAAAACTGTTTTTT	CSARKENGEKLFF
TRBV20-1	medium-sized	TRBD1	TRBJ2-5	TGCAGTGCTAGGGACAGAGGGTATCAGGGGGCAGAGACCCAGTACTTC	CSARDRGYQGAETQYF
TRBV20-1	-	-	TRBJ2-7	TGCAGTGCTAGAGATCTAAACAGGGGCGGGAACGAGCAGTACTTC	CSARDLNRGGNEQYF
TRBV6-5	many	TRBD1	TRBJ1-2	TGTGCCAGCAATCCGGGACAGGGAGAGGGCTACACCTTC	CASNPGQGEGYTF
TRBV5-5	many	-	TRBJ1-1	TGTGCCAGCAGCTTGGGAGGGGCGTTAAACACTGAAGCTTTCTTT	CASSLGGALNTEAFF
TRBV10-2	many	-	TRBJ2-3	TGCGCCAGCACAAGACAGGTTCCCACAGATACGCAGTATTTT	CASTRQVPTDTQYF